This passage covers 26 T cell receptor beta chains from one sample sequenced in a study of blood T cell repertoires in COVID-19. Sequencing used immunoSEQ multiplex PCR; TCRdb keeps in-frame clones, though not all of them. The sample yields about 74,000 clones, approximately 82% seen once. The sample consisted of peripheral blood. These receptors were collected from a human donor in a cohort sampled during active COVID-19.

CDR3: CASSQGLTLSSPYGYTF. The CDR3 DNA follows: TGCGCCAGCAGCCAAGGACTGACCCTGAGCTCGCCCTATGGCTACACCTTC. The rearrangement uses TRBV4-1 and TRBJ1-2; D gene uncertain. CDR1 is MGHRA, CDR2 YSYEKL, per germline. The V end was cut by 1 base, the J end by 4 bases, with 19 bases between. The CDR3 is made up of 17 amino acids.

The sample holds a few counts of this clone. The rearrangement links TRBV7-2 to TRBJ2-1, with D possibly being TRBD2 (5 bases). The CDR3 contains 13 residues. From germline, CDR1 is SGHTA and CDR2 FQGNSA. Trimming removed 5 bases from V and 5 bases from J, with 10 bases in between. CDR3 DNA sequence: TGTGCCAGCAGCCGGACTGTCAACAATGAGCAGTTCTTC. Translation: CASSRTVNNEQFF.

This chain uses TRBV27 with TRBJ2-7; TRBD1 is a possible D gene (6 bases). V shed 2 bases and J shed 4 bases, with 15 bases lying between them. The CDR3 is 15 amino acids. The germline CDR1 and CDR2 sequences are MNHEY and SMNVEV (reference sequence). CDR3 loop: CASSLRDRIIYEQYF. For the CDR3, the DNA is TGTGCCAGCAGTTTACGTGACAGGATCATTTACGAGCAGTACTTC.

V and J are TRBV9 and TRBJ2-6; 7 positions agree with TRBD1. The J segment lost 4 bases and the V segment lost 3 bases, leaving 7 bases of the junction unmatched. This CDR3 has 16 residues. CDR1 SGDLS and CDR2 YYNGEE come from the germline V gene. DNA for the CDR3: TGTGCCAGCAGCGGAGGGGGCGGCTCGGGGGCCAACGTCCTGACTTTC. As protein: CASSGGGGSGANVLTF.

V is TRBV30 and J is TRBJ1-2; TRBD1 might be the D (5 bases). This CDR3 is built from 11 residues. The germline V gene encodes CDR1 GTSNPN and CDR2 SVGIG (reference sequence). Trimming took 7 bases from V and 8 from J, leaving 14 bases between them. CDR3 bases: TGTGCCTTCCGAAACCCAGGGGGCTACACCTTC. It encodes CAFRNPGGYTF.

J is TRBJ1-1 and V is TRBV6-6, with D possibly being TRBD1 (5 bases). The CDR3 has 13 residues. CDR1 and CDR2 (germline): MNHNY, SVGAGI (reference sequence). The V gene lost 6 bases and the J gene lost 1 base, with 9 bases spanning the gap. CDR3 protein: CASRTDRNTEAFF. CDR3 nucleotides: TGTGCCAGCAGAACCGACAGGAACACTGAAGCTTTCTTT.

The V gene is TRBV24-1, the J gene TRBJ2-1; 13 bases match TRBD2. Per the germline V gene, CDR1 is KGHDR and CDR2 is SFDVKD. Trimming took 4 bases from V and 6 from J; bases not matched to a gene: 2. This CDR3 is built from 15 residues. This chain's CDR3 is CATSDRTSGGNEQFF. CDR3 DNA sequence: TGTGCCACCAGTGACCGGACTAGCGGGGGCAATGAGCAGTTCTTC.

This clone was detected a few times. This chain connects TRBV4-1 to TRBJ1-1, with TRBD1 matching over 7 bases. V was pared by 3 bases and J by 4 bases, with 5 bases of the junction left unmatched. This CDR3 has 14 amino acids. Per the germline V gene, CDR1 is MGHRA and CDR2 is YSYEKL. CDR3 loop: CASSQVQGGTEAFF. The DNA for the CDR3 is TGCGCCAGCAGCCAGGTTCAGGGGGGCACTGAAGCTTTCTTT.

This chain uses TRBV16 with TRBJ2-7, with D possibly TRBD2 on 6 matching bases. Deletions cut 2 bases from V and 4 bases from J, with 15 bases between. Looked up from germline, CDR1 is KGHSY and CDR2 is FQNENV. The CDR3 extends over 15 amino acids. The CDR3 DNA is TGTGCCAGCAGCCAAGCGTTGACTAGTCAATACGAGCAGTACTTC. Protein: CASSQALTSQYEQYF. Full variable domain (rest looked up from reference TRBV16 and TRBJ2-7): GEEVAQTPKHLVRGEGQKAKLYCAPIKGHSYVFWYQQVLKNEFKFLISFQNENVFDETGMPKERFSAKCLPNSPCSLEIQATKLEDSAVYFCASSQALTSQYEQYFGPGTRLTVT.

The rearrangement uses TRBV6-6 and TRBJ1-1, with TRBD1 matching 8 bases. CDR3 size: 14 residues. CDR1 MNHNY and CDR2 SVGAGI come from the germline V gene (reference sequence). V lost 7 bases to trimming and J lost 4 bases; unmatched junction nucleotides: 8. Here the CDR3 reads CASTPQGATTEAFF. The CDR3 DNA reads TGTGCCAGCACTCCCCAGGGGGCTACCACTGAAGCTTTCTTT.

The rearrangement joins TRBV6-5 to TRBJ1-2, with D possibly TRBD1 on 6 matching bases. The CDR3 extends over 14 amino acids. Germline CDR1 is MNHEY and CDR2 is SVGAGI. The ends were cut back, 0 bases at V and 7 bases at J, with 12 bases in the middle. The CDR3 region has the DNA TGTGCCAGCAGTTACTCGACAGGTTATGGTGGCTACACCTTC. This translates into CASSYSTGYGGYTF.

The gene calls are TRBV27 and TRBJ1-6; D call uncertain. This CDR3 contains 15 residues. Trimming pared 3 bases from V and 7 bases from J, leaving 13 bases between. Germline CDR1 MNHEY, CDR2 SMNVEV (reference sequence). The DNA for the CDR3 is TGTGCCAGCAGTTTGGGAGCAACCGTCAATTCACCCCTCCACTTT. This translates into CASSLGATVNSPLHF.

The J gene is TRBJ2-5, the V gene TRBV7-2, with D possibly matching TRBD2 (5 bases). Looked up from germline, CDR1 is SGHTA and CDR2 is FQGNSA. Trimming stripped 8 bases from V and 4 bases from J, with 14 bases between. The CDR3 covers 13 residues. The CDR3 loop is CASGVPRGETQYF. The CDR3 DNA is TGTGCCAGCGGGGTCCCTCGGGGAGAGACCCAGTACTTC.

This clone was recorded once. The chain recombines TRBV5-1 with TRBJ2-3; 9 bases are a match to TRBD1. Germline values: CDR1 SGHRS, CDR2 YFSETQ. Losses at the gene ends were 3 bases for V and 0 bases for J; bases not matched to a gene: 8. The CDR3 spans 17 residues. As DNA, the CDR3 is TGCGCCAGCAGCTCCGGGACAGGGAGGTATAGCACAGATACGCAGTATTTT. As protein: CASSSGTGRYSTDTQYF.

The genes are TRBV3-1 (or the pseudogene TRBV3-2) and TRBJ1-1; 7 bases fit TRBD1. The CDR3 spans 13 residues. Germline trimming cut 1 base from V and 11 bases from J; bases unmatched to any gene: 7. Per germline, CDR1 LGHDT and CDR2 YNNKEL (reference sequence). In DNA form, the CDR3 reads TGTGCCAGCAGCCAAGGGTCAGGGGGTGAGGCTTTCTTT. This gives the protein CASSQGSGGEAFF.

V is TRBV6-6 and J is TRBJ1-2; D gene unclear. The ends were cut back, 0 bases at V and 8 bases at J, with 16 bases in the middle. CDR3 length equals 15 residues. Germline V gene sequence: CDR1 MNHNY, CDR2 SVGAGI (reference sequence). The CDR3 region has the DNA TGTGCCAGCAGTTACTCGGGGAGGGCAGAGACGGGCTACACCTTC. It translates to CASSYSGRAETGYTF.

The genes are TRBV6-4 and TRBJ1-1; D is possibly TRBD1 (6 bases). The V gene lost 6 bases and the J gene lost 4 bases, with 15 bases spanning the gap. The germline CDR1 and CDR2 sequences are MRHNA and SNTAGT. The CDR3 spans 14 residues. CDR3 sequence reads: CASSDTGSGTEAFF. The DNA for the CDR3 is TGTGCCAGCAGCGACACAGGGTCGGGCACTGAAGCTTTCTTT.

This chain connects TRBV2 to TRBJ2-3, with 10 bases lining up with TRBD2. Germline CDR1 SNHLY, CDR2 FYNNEI. V dropped 1 base and J dropped 2; count of bases not matched to a gene: 6. The CDR3 runs 17 residues. CDR3 DNA sequence: TGTGCCAGCAGTGAAGGGGTAGCGGGGGGAGTCACAGATACGCAGTATTTT. It codes for CASSEGVAGGVTDTQYF.

V gene TRBV15 combines with J gene TRBJ2-7; the D gene is possibly TRBD2 (5 bases). The CDR3 contains 12 residues. Looked up from germline, CDR1 is LNHNV and CDR2 is YYDKDF (reference sequence). The V end was cut by 9 bases, the J end by 3 bases, with 12 bases between. The CDR3 reads CATASRGYEQYF. CDR3 bases: TGTGCCACGGCCTCCCGGGGCTACGAGCAGTACTTC.

The V gene is TRBV2, the J gene TRBJ1-2; D is unresolved. The V end lost 3 bases, the J end lost 4 bases, and 12 bases lay between the germline ends. Germline V gives CDR1 SNHLY, CDR2 FYNNEI. This CDR3 spans 14 amino acids. The CDR3 coding sequence is TGTGCCAGCAGTGAGGCACCATACATCTATGGCTACACCTTC. This translates into CASSEAPYIYGYTF.

The chain is built from TRBV9 and TRBJ2-2, with D possibly TRBD1 on 7 matching bases. Trimming cost V 0 bases and J 6 bases, with 9 bases left between them. This CDR3 has 14 residues. Germline V CDR1 and CDR2: SGDLS, YYNGEE. The CDR3 region is CASSVGRGAGELFF. The CDR3 nucleotides read TGTGCCAGCAGCGTAGGCAGGGGGGCCGGGGAGCTGTTTTTT.

The rearrangement uses TRBV5-4 and TRBJ1-2, with D possibly being TRBD1 (5 bases). The CDR3 contains 12 residues. Germline loops: CDR1 SGHNT, CDR2 YYREEE (reference sequence). Trimming removed 2 bases at V and 8 bases at J, with 10 bases between. CDR3 amino acids: CASSFGGVGYTF. The CDR3 nucleotides read TGTGCCAGCAGCTTCGGGGGGGTGGGCTACACCTTC.

This clone turned up a few times. This chain uses TRBV6-2 or TRBV6-3 with TRBJ2-7, with 8 bases that match TRBD1. The CDR3 is 14 amino acids. The germline gives CDR1 MNHEY, CDR2 SVGEGT. V was clipped by 2 bases and J by 5 bases; unmatched bases: 5. CDR3 coding DNA: TGTGCCAGCAGTTACGGCAGGGGGCTCAACGAGCAGTACTTC. Residues: CASSYGRGLNEQYF.

J is TRBJ2-2 and V is TRBV5-6, with D hard to call. The CDR3 contains 15 residues. Germline V gene lookup returns CDR1 SGHDT and CDR2 YYEEEE. V lost 0 bases to trimming and J lost 2 bases, with 8 bases between them. The CDR3 DNA follows: TGTGCCAGCAGCTTGGGGGCCGGAAACACCGGGGAGCTGTTTTTT. Translating it yields CASSLGAGNTGELFF.

The chain links TRBV6-6 to TRBJ1-1; no clear D. This CDR3 has 14 residues. V was shortened by 5 bases and J by 1 base, with 11 bases between the two germline ends. CDR1 and CDR2 from the germline V gene are MNHNY and SVGAGI (reference sequence). The DNA of the CDR3 is TGTGCCAGCAGTCAACTGACACAGAACACTGAAGCTTTCTTT. This translates into CASSQLTQNTEAFF.

The CDR3 loop reads CASSFSVNQPQHF. The DNA for the CDR3 is TGTGCCAGCAGTTTTTCAGTTAATCAGCCCCAGCATTTT. This chain connects TRBV28 to TRBJ1-5; D unclear. V was trimmed by 3 bases and J by 4 bases, leaving 7 bases between them. The CDR3 consists of 13 residues. Germline CDR1 reads MDHEN; CDR2 reads SYDVKM. Filled out from reference TRBV28 and TRBJ1-5, the complete variable domain reads DVKVTQSSRYLVKRTGEKVFLECVQDMDHENMFWYRQDPGLGLRLIYFSYDVKMKEKGDIPEGYSVSREKKERFSLILESASTNQTSMYLCASSFSVNQPQHFGDGTRLSIL.